Below, 21 T cell receptor beta chains from the same sample are listed, as sequenced in a study of patients and donors after allogeneic stem cell transplantation. Via MiXCR, TCRdb re-called the RT-PCR reads, giving one row per CDR3 protein. The table records more than 850,000 distinct CDR3 sequences, about a sixth of them present only once. Sequenced: blood, either unsorted or a sorted T cell fraction (not recorded which). The origin of the receptors is a human donor who was either an allogeneic HSCT recipient or a stem cell or donor lymphocyte infusion donor (not recorded which). It is not recorded whose cells these are; they may come from a transplant donor.

This clonotype was observed a handful of times. This chain uses TRBV12-3 or TRBV12-4 with TRBJ2-5; D is unresolved. There are 13 residues in the CDR3. The V end lost 3 bases, the J end lost 2 bases, and 7 bases lay between the germline ends. CDR3 DNA sequence: TGTGCCAGCAGTTTTCACCGGCAAGAGACCCAGTACTTC. The encoded protein is CASSFHRQETQYF.

The rearrangement links TRBV7-8 to TRBJ2-3; no clear D. V was shortened by 2 bases and J by 4 bases, with 10 bases between the two germline ends. The CDR3 has 14 residues. Germline loops: CDR1 SGHVS, CDR2 FQNEAQ. Here the CDR3 reads CASSLLLDPDTQYF. Here the CDR3 DNA reads TGTGCCAGCAGCTTACTGTTAGACCCAGATACGCAGTATTTT. Full variable domain (outside the CDR3, taken from reference TRBV7-8 and TRBJ2-3): GAGVSQSPRYKVAKRGQDVALRCDPISGHVSLFWYQQALGQGPEFLTYFQNEAQLDKSGLPSDRFFAERPEGSVSTLKIQRTQQEDSAVYLCASSLLLDPDTQYFGPGTRLTVL.

CDR3 sequence: CSARGPLNNQPQHF. The CDR3 bases are TGCAGTGCTAGGGGGCCTCTAAATAATCAGCCCCAGCATTTT. This chain connects TRBV20-1 to TRBJ1-5; tentatively, D is TRBD1 (5 bases). This CDR3 comprises 14 residues. V shed 3 bases and J shed 4 bases, with 13 bases lying between them. Germline lookup yields CDR1 DFQATT and CDR2 SNEGSKA (reference sequence).

The table lists this clonotype with a few counts. The chain combines TRBV4-1 with TRBJ2-1; the D gene is possibly TRBD1 (6 bases). The CDR3 is 14 amino acids. V lost 3 bases, J lost 0 bases, and 6 bases lay in between. Germline V gene lookup returns CDR1 MGHRA and CDR2 YSYEKL. CDR3 in DNA: TGCGCCAGCAGCCAGGACAGCTCCTACAATGAGCAGTTCTTC. Translating it yields CASSQDSSYNEQFF.

The chain links TRBV12-3 or TRBV12-4 to TRBJ2-7, with TRBD2 matching 7 bases. The CDR3 extends over 13 amino acids. V gave up 5 bases and J gave up 3 bases; unmatched junction bases: 4. The CDR3 region is CASSGRVGYEQYF. The CDR3 nucleotides read TGTGCCAGCAGTGGGAGGGTTGGCTACGAGCAGTACTTC.

The chain joins TRBV5-4 to TRBJ1-5; D possibly corresponds to TRBD1 (5 bases). This CDR3 has 15 residues. V was shortened by 4 bases and J by 4 bases, with 15 bases between the two germline ends. CDR1 and CDR2 from the germline V gene are SGHNT and YYREEE (reference sequence). This CDR3 is CASSAGTAPNQPQHF. CDR3 coding DNA: TGTGCCAGCAGCGCCGGGACGGCGCCTAATCAGCCCCAGCATTTT.

This clonotype was found many times. The rearrangement links TRBV12-3 or TRBV12-4 to TRBJ2-3; D unclear. This CDR3 is built from 14 residues. With 7 bases removed from V and 6 bases from J, the gap between germline ends came to 17 bases. CDR3 in DNA: TGTGCCAGCACTTCCCCGCCCACCGCCGATACGCAGTATTTT. This sequence encodes CASTSPPTADTQYF.

The chain employs TRBV9 and TRBJ1-1; no definite D call. The V gene's germline CDR1 is SGDLS and CDR2 YYNGEE. The CDR3 consists of 13 residues. V was trimmed by 0 bases and J by 10 bases, leaving 13 bases between them. The CDR3 nucleotides read TGTGCCAGCAGCGTAGAGGTGGAGACGGGAGCTTTCTTT. Amino acid sequence: CASSVEVETGAFF.

The V gene is TRBV28, the J gene TRBJ2-2; TRBD2 aligns across 9 bases. Unmatched junction bases numbered 14, after V lost 11 bases and J lost 4 bases. The germline CDR1 and CDR2 sequences are MDHEN and SYDVKM. This CDR3 contains 16 residues. The CDR3 region is CAASLAGGPGTGELFF. CDR3 in DNA: TGTGCCGCCAGCCTCGCGGGAGGGCCGGGCACCGGGGAGCTGTTTTTT.

This clonotype was seen a handful of times. The chain couples TRBV5-1 to TRBJ2-7, with 11 bases fitting TRBD2. This CDR3 region has 15 residues. Germline V gene lookup returns CDR1 SGHRS and CDR2 YFSETQ. V lost 0 bases, J lost 4 bases, and 3 bases stayed unmatched. The CDR3 region is CASSLEASGRYEQYF. The CDR3 DNA follows: TGCGCCAGCAGCTTGGAGGCTAGCGGGAGGTACGAGCAGTACTTC.

The chain joins TRBV27 to TRBJ2-1; D unclear. Trimming took off 4 bases at V and 7 bases at J, with 14 bases between the two ends. Germline V gives CDR1 MNHEY, CDR2 SMNVEV (reference sequence). The CDR3 covers 14 residues. The CDR3 DNA is TGTGCCAGCAGTTCTTTTCCCAATATTAATGAGCAGTTCTTC. Amino acids: CASSSFPNINEQFF.

This clonotype came up a few times. J is TRBJ2-7 and V is TRBV12-3 or TRBV12-4; 12 bases map to TRBD1. This CDR3 is built from 15 residues. V was pared by 6 bases and J by 4 bases, with 7 bases of the junction left unmatched. The CDR3 coding sequence is TGTGCCAGCAGGCGAGGGACAGGGGGCTTGTACGAGCAGTACTTC. This encodes CASRRGTGGLYEQYF.

This clonotype was counted only a few times. The chain joins TRBV7-9 to TRBJ2-5, with D tentatively TRBD2 (5 bases). Germline values: CDR1 SEHNR, CDR2 FQNEAQ (reference sequence). The CDR3 is made up of 13 amino acids. V was shortened by 5 bases and J by 0 bases, with 7 bases between the two germline ends. DNA of the CDR3: TGTGCCAGCAGCACGGACTACCAAGAGACCCAGTACTTC. It specifies CASSTDYQETQYF.

This clonotype was observed at least ten times. The chain combines TRBV10-3 with TRBJ2-7; 15 nucleotides align to TRBD2. The J segment lost 6 bases and the V segment lost 1 base, leaving 4 bases of the junction unmatched. This CDR3 is 16 amino acids long. Germline-derived CDR1 and CDR2 are ENHRY and SYGVKD. The CDR3 DNA reads as TGTGCCATCAGTGAGTTCCAGGGACTAGCGGGAGGCGAGCAGTACTTC. Translating gives CAISEFQGLAGGEQYF.

The chain employs TRBV3-1 and TRBJ1-2; the D is unclear. From germline, CDR1 is LGHDT and CDR2 YNNKEL (reference sequence). CDR3 length: 13 residues. Trimming stripped 11 bases from V and 4 bases from J, with 17 bases between. For the CDR3, the DNA is TGTGCCTCGAAAGGGCGGCTTACCTATGGCTACACCTTC. It specifies CASKGRLTYGYTF.

This clonotype came up a few times. The V gene is TRBV29-1, the J gene TRBJ1-2; the D gene is possibly TRBD1 (6 bases). V was cut by 2 bases and J by 8 bases, with 15 bases left in between. CDR1 is SQVTM, CDR2 ANQGSEA, per germline. The CDR3 loop spans 13 amino acids. The CDR3, as DNA: TGCAGCGTTGAATTGGGGGGCGCGCCCGGCTACACCTTC. This codes for CSVELGGAPGYTF.

The chain carries TRBV6-2 or TRBV6-3 and TRBJ2-1, with D tentatively TRBD2 (6 bases). Trimming removed 7 bases from V and 5 bases from J, with 18 bases in between. This CDR3 has 15 amino acids. Germline V gives CDR1 MNHEY, CDR2 SVGEGT. The CDR3 sequence is CASTIRGNWDNEQFF. CDR3 DNA: TGTGCCAGCACCATCCGGGGGAATTGGGACAATGAGCAGTTCTTC.

This clonotype was seen only a few times. The J gene is TRBJ2-3, the V gene TRBV4-2; D is unresolved. CDR1 and CDR2 from the germline V gene are LGHNA and YNFKEQ. The CDR3 length is 14 residues. Trimming stripped 4 bases from V and 2 bases from J, with 10 bases between. The CDR3 nucleotides are TGTGCCAGCAGCCTCGTCTACGACACAGATACGCAGTATTTT. It codes for CASSLVYDTDTQYF.

The CDR3 protein is CASSLAGPRGEQYF. The CDR3 DNA reads TGTGCCAGCAGTTTGGCAGGGCCCCGGGGTGAGCAGTACTTC. The genes are TRBV12-3 or TRBV12-4 and TRBJ2-7; tentatively, D is TRBD1 or TRBD2 (5 bases each). CDR3 length: 14 residues. The germline V and J ends were trimmed by 3 bases and 7 bases, with 16 bases remaining between them.

The J gene is TRBJ1-2, the V gene TRBV7-6; D is uncertain. V was shortened by 6 bases and J by 7 bases, with 15 bases between the two germline ends. Per the germline V gene, CDR1 is SGHVS and CDR2 is FNYEAQ. This CDR3 comprises 13 residues. Written as DNA, the CDR3 is TGTGCCAGCAGTTCTGCCCGGAGTACTGGCTACACCTTC. This encodes CASSSARSTGYTF.

This clonotype was observed a few times. CDR3 DNA sequence: TGCGCCAGCAGTCCCACCATTCCAGACAGGGGTAAATACGAGCAGTACTTC. Encoded protein: CASSPTIPDRGKYEQYF. The chain couples TRBV5-1 to TRBJ2-7, with 8 bases that match TRBD1. Germline V gene sequence: CDR1 SGHRS, CDR2 YFSETQ. The CDR3 contains 17 residues. Germline trimming cut 5 bases from V and 4 bases from J; bases unmatched to any gene: 17.